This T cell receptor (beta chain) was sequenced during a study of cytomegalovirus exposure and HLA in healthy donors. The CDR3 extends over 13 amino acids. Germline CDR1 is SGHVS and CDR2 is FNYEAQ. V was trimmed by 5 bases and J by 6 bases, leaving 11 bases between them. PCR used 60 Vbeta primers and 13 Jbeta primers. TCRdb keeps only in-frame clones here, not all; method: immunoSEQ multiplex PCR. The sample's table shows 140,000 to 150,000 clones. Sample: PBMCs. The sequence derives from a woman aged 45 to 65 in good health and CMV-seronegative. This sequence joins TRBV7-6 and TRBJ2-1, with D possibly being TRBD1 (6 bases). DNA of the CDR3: TGTGCCAGCAGCACGGACAGACCCAATGAGCAGTTCTTC. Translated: CASSTDRPNEQFF.